These T cell receptor beta chains were read from a single sample in a study of blood T cell repertoires in COVID-19. The table came from immunoSEQ multiplex PCR; TCRdb's copy has only in-frame clones and leaves some out. The sample yields roughly 59,000 clones, approximately 78% seen once. The sample consisted of peripheral blood. The receptor source for this set is an elderly man with acute or convalescent COVID-19. Each CDR3 is given with its conserved first and last residue. A D gene is named only where the DNA matches it firmly. Not all rows give a size; the values are once, few, many and, for expanded clones, a class.

d_call clone_size j_call v_call cdr3_aa cdr3_nt
TRBD1 few TRBJ1-1 TRBV14 CASRPGGRTEAFF TGTGCCAGCAGACCAGGGGGAAGGACTGAAGCTTTCTTT
TRBD2 - TRBJ2-1 TRBV11-2 CASSSTSGGAGEQFF TGTGCCAGCAGCTCGACAAGCGGGGGGGCCGGTGAGCAGTTCTTC
- - TRBJ2-3 TRBV9 CASSGSVDTQYF TGTGCCAGCAGCGGGAGTGTAGATACGCAGTATTTT
- - TRBJ1-1 TRBV7-3 CASSLRPGTEAFF TGTGCCAGCAGCTTACGCCCGGGCACTGAAGCTTTCTTT
- once TRBJ1-2 TRBV3-1/TRBV3-2 CASSQGGGAVVYGYTF TGTGCCAGCAGCCAAGGCGGCGGGGCCGTTGTGTATGGCTACACCTTC
- once TRBJ1-1 TRBV6-5 CASSLGLKNTEAFF TGTGCCAGCAGTTTGGGACTGAAGAACACTGAAGCTTTCTTT
TRBD1 once TRBJ1-6 TRBV28 CASSLMAGGLGSPLHF TGTGCCAGCAGTTTAATGGCAGGGGGCTTGGGTTCACCCCTCCACTTT
TRBD1 - TRBJ1-3 TRBV4-1 CASSQGPPGQKSSGNTIYF TGCGCCAGCAGCCAAGGCCCACCGGGACAGAAGAGCTCTGGAAACACCATATATTTT
TRBD2 - TRBJ2-5 TRBV7-7 CASSREVQETQYF TGTGCTAGCAGCCGGGAGGTCCAAGAGACCCAGTACTTC
- - TRBJ2-3 TRBV7-2 CASSLGPSDTQYF TGTGCCAGCAGCTTAGGGCCATCAGATACGCAGTATTTT
- - TRBJ1-6 TRBV4-1 CASSQFAGSSYNSPLHF TGCGCCAGCAGCCAATTCGCCGGGAGCTCCTATAATTCACCCCTCCACTTT
- medium-sized TRBJ1-3 TRBV5-6 CASSLASRGAGNTIYF TGTGCCAGCAGCTTGGCTTCCAGGGGTGCCGGAAACACCATATATTTT
- - TRBJ2-1 TRBV12-3/TRBV12-4 CASSLSGYNEQFF TGTGCCAGCAGTTTAAGCGGATACAATGAGCAGTTCTTC
TRBD1 - TRBJ2-7 TRBV6-5 CAVRDRSRYEQYF TGTGCTGTCCGGGACAGGTCCCGATACGAGCAGTACTTC
- - TRBJ2-1 TRBV7-8 CASSLDGNLGGGQFF TGTGCCAGCAGCTTAGACGGGAATCTGGGAGGTGGGCAGTTCTTC
TRBD2 few TRBJ2-2 TRBV2 CASMSASGTNTGELFF TGTGCCAGCATGAGTGCCAGCGGGACGAACACCGGGGAGCTGTTTTTT
TRBD1 - TRBJ1-5 TRBV19 CASSVGQGGNQPQHF TGTGCCAGTAGTGTAGGACAGGGGGGCAATCAGCCCCAGCATTTT
TRBD2 - TRBJ2-3 TRBV9 CASSTALAGLQYF TGTGCCAGCAGCACCGCACTAGCGGGGCTGCAGTATTTT
TRBD1 - TRBJ2-1 TRBV10-2 CASRGQGVYNEQFF TGCGCCAGCAGGGGACAGGGGGTTTACAATGAGCAGTTCTTC
TRBD1 - TRBJ1-2 TRBV5-1 CASSLVTGVRGYTF TGCGCCAGCAGCTTGGTCACAGGGGTACGTGGCTACACCTTC
TRBD1 - TRBJ2-6 TRBV19 CASNEGNRGRSGANVLTF TGTGCCAGTAACGAGGGTAACAGGGGGCGTTCTGGGGCCAACGTCCTGACTTTC
- - TRBJ2-5 TRBV5-1 CASSLTRDRIRSETQYF TGCGCCAGCAGTCTGACGCGGGACAGAATCCGGTCGGAGACCCAGTACTTC
TRBD1 - TRBJ2-3 TRBV19 CASSPGQGADTQYF TGTGCCAGTAGTCCGGGACAGGGTGCAGATACGCAGTATTTT
- - TRBJ1-6 TRBV3-1/TRBV3-2 CASGGQNYNSPLHF TGTGCCAGCGGAGGACAGAACTATAATTCACCCCTCCACTTT
- few TRBJ2-7 TRBV11-2 CASSALTSIASEQYF TGTGCCAGCAGCGCCCTGACTAGTATCGCTTCCGAGCAGTACTTC
- - TRBJ1-2 TRBV7-2 CASSLVAGGPNYGYTF TGTGCCAGCAGCTTAGTCGCCGGGGGGCCTAACTATGGCTACACCTTC
TRBD1 - TRBJ2-2 TRBV3-1/TRBV3-2 CASSQWGQGMAGELFF TGTGCCAGCAGCCAATGGGGACAGGGTATGGCCGGGGAGCTGTTTTTT
TRBD1 once TRBJ1-1 TRBV5-1 CASSSTGDMNTEAFF TGCGCCAGCAGCTCTACAGGGGACATGAACACTGAAGCTTTCTTT
TRBD2 - TRBJ2-7 TRBV6-5 CASRAGTSGNYEQYF TGTGCCAGTAGAGCTGGGACTAGCGGGAACTACGAGCAGTACTTC
- - TRBJ2-6 TRBV11-3 CASSNQGYSGANVLTF TGTGCCAGCAGCAATCAGGGGTATTCTGGGGCCAACGTCCTGACTTTC
- - TRBJ1-1 TRBV9 CASSPRTGNTEAFF TGTGCCAGCAGCCCCAGAACAGGGAACACTGAAGCTTTCTTT
- - TRBJ2-7 TRBV5-1 CASRPGDSGYEQYF TGCGCCAGCAGGCCCGGGGATTCGGGCTACGAGCAGTACTTC
- - TRBJ2-3 TRBV3-1/TRBV3-2 CASSQALSDTQYF TGTGCCAGCAGCCAAGCCTTATCAGATACGCAGTATTTT
TRBD1 once TRBJ1-2 TRBV6-1 CASRPGQGYGYTF TGTGCCAGCAGGCCGGGACAGGGGTATGGCTACACCTTC
TRBD2 - TRBJ2-5 TRBV9 CASSLTSGFREAQYF TGTGCCAGCAGCTTGACTAGCGGCTTCAGGGAGGCCCAGTACTTC
- - TRBJ1-1 TRBV11-3 CASNLFQGEAFF TGTGCCAGCAACCTTTTTCAGGGTGAAGCTTTCTTT
- - TRBJ1-1 TRBV29-1 CSVKEGYTEAFF TGCAGCGTGAAGGAGGGGTACACTGAAGCTTTCTTT
TRBD1 once TRBJ1-2 TRBV5-1 CASSLGDRGISNYGYTF TGCGCCAGCAGCTTGGGGGACAGGGGTATATCTAACTATGGCTACACCTTC
TRBD1 - TRBJ1-6 TRBV11-2 CASSPETGGGSPLHF TGTGCCAGCAGCCCAGAGACAGGGGGAGGCTCACCCCTCCACTTT
TRBD1 few TRBJ2-7 TRBV7-2 CASSLALGQGSREQYF TGTGCCAGCAGCTTAGCTTTGGGACAGGGTTCGCGCGAGCAGTACTTC
TRBD1 - TRBJ1-1 TRBV19 CASMSWLQGRTEAFF TGTGCCAGTATGAGTTGGTTACAGGGGAGAACTGAAGCTTTCTTT
- once TRBJ2-2 TRBV19 CATKHNANTGELFF TGTGCCACCAAACATAACGCGAACACCGGGGAGCTGTTTTTT
- - TRBJ1-6 TRBV2 CASSKGQSSYNSPLHF TGTGCCAGCAGTAAAGGACAGAGCTCCTATAATTCACCCCTCCACTTT
- few TRBJ2-1 TRBV21-1 CASSKALGREVSYNEQFF TGTGCCAGCAGCAAAGCACTTGGCCGGGAGGTTTCCTACAATGAGCAGTTCTTC
- few TRBJ2-1 TRBV4-1 CASSQDVQRGGNEQFF TGCGCCAGCAGCCAAGATGTGCAGAGGGGGGGGAATGAGCAGTTCTTC
- - TRBJ2-1 TRBV25-1 CASSGTVYNEQFF TGTGCCAGCAGTGGGACAGTCTACAATGAGCAGTTCTTC
TRBD2 few TRBJ2-1 TRBV6-1 CASSEVAGDFNEQFF TGTGCCAGCAGTGAAGTAGCGGGAGATTTCAATGAGCAGTTCTTC
TRBD1 - TRBJ2-5 TRBV3-1/TRBV3-2 CASSQGGRGRGETQYF TGTGCCAGCAGCCAAGGTGGAAGGGGGCGAGGAGAGACCCAGTACTTC
- - TRBJ2-7 TRBV18 CASSPNQGSTYEQYF TGTGCCAGCTCTCCTAACCAGGGTTCAACCTACGAGCAGTACTTC
- - TRBJ2-5 TRBV5-1 CASSLGGQRETQYF TGCGCCAGCAGCTTGGGTGGACAGCGGGAGACCCAGTACTTC
TRBD1 few TRBJ1-2 TRBV5-1 CASSFAGTGIGYTF TGCGCCAGCAGCTTCGCCGGGACAGGGATTGGCTACACCTTC